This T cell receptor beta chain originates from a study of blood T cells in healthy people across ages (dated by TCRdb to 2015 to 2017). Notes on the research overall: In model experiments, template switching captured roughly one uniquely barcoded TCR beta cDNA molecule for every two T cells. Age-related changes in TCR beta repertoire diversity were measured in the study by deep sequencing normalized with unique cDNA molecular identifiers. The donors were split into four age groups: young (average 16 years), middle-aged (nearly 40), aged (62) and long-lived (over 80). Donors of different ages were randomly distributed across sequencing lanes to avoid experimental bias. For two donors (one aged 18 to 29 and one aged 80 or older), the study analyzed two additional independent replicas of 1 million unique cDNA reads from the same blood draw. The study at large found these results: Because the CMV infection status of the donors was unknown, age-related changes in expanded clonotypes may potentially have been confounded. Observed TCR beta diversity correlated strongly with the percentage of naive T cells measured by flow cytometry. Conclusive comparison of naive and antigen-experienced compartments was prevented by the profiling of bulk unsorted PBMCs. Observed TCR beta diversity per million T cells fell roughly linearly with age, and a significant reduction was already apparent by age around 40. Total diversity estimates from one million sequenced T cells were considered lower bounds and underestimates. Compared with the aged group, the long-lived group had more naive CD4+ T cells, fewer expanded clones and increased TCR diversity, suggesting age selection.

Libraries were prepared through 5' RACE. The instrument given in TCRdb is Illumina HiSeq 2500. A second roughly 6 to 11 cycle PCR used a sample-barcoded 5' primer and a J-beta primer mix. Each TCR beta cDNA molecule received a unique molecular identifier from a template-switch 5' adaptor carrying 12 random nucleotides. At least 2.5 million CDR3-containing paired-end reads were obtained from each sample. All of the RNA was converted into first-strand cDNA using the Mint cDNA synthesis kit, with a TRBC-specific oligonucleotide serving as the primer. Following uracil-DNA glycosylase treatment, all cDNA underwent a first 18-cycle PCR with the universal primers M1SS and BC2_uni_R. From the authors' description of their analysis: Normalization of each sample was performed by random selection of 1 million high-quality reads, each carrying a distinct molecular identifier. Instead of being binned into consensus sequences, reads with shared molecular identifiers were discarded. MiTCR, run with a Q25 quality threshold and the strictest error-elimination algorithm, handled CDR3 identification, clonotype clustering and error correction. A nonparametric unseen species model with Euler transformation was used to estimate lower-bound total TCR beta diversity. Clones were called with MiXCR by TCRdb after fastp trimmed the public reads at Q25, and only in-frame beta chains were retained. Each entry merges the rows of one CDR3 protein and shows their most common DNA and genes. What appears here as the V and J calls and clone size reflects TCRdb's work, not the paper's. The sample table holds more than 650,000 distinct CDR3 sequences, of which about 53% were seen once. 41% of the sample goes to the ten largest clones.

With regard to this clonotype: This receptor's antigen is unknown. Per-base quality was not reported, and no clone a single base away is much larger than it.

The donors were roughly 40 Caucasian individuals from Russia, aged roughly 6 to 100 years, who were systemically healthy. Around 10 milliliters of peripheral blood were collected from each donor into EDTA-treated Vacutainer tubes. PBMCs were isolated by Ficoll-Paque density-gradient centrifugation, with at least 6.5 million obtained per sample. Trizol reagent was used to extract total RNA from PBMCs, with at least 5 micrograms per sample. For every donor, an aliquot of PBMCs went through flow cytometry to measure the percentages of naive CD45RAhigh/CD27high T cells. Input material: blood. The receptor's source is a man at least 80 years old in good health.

The nucleotide sequence is TGCAGTGCTAGGCAGGGTCGTAACTATGGCTACACCTTC. Translated, this gives CSARQGRNYGYTF. The chain uses TRBV20-1 and TRBJ1-2, with TRBD1 tentatively as D gene (5 bases match). CDR1 and CDR2 (DFQATT, SNEGSKA) derive from the germline V gene (reference sequence). Its CDR3 holds 13 amino acids, cysteine through phenylalanine. The retained sequence is limited to the CDR3, 39 bases, with the frame set at the first base. Relative to germline, V is 3 bases shorter and J is 1 base shorter, with 9 bases between their ends.